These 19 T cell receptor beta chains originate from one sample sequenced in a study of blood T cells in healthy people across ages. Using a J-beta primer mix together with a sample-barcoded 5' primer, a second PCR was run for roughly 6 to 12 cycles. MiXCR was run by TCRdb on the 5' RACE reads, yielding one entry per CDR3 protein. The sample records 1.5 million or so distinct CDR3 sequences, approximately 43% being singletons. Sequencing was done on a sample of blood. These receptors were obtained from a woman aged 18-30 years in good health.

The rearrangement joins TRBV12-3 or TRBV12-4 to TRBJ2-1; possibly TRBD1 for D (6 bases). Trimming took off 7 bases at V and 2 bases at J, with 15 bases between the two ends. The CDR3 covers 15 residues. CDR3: CASTLSEGAYNEQFF. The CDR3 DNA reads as TGTGCCAGCACCCTTAGCGAGGGGGCCTACAATGAGCAGTTCTTC.

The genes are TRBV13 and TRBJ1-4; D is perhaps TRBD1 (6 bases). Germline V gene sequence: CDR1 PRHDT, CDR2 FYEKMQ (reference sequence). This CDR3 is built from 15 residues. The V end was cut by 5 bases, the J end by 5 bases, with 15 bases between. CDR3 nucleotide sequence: TGTGCCAGCAGCATCCTAGGAGGGGGGAATGAAAAACTGTTTTTT. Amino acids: CASSILGGGNEKLFF.

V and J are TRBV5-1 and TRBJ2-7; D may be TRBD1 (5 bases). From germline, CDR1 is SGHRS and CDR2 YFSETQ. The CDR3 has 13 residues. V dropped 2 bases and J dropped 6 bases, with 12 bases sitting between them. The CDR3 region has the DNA TGCGCCAGCAGCTTTGGCGGAGACAGCGAGCAGTACTTC. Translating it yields CASSFGGDSEQYF.

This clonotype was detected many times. The DNA of the CDR3 is TGTGCCAGCAGCTTAGCCCTAGCGGGAACCAGATACGGAGAGACCCAGTACTTC. It is translated as CASSLALAGTRYGETQYF. The rearrangement links TRBV7-2 to TRBJ2-5, with 9 bases fitting TRBD2. The CDR3 runs 18 residues. Germline CDR1 is SGHTA and CDR2 is FQGNSA. V lost 0 bases to trimming and J lost 4 bases; unmatched junction nucleotides: 12.

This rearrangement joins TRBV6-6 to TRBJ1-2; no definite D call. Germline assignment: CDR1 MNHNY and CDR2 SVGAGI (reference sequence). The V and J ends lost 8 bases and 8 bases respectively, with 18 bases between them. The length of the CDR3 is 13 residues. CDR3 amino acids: CASDIASAGGYTF. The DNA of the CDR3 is TGTGCCAGCGATATCGCATCCGCCGGAGGCTACACCTTC.

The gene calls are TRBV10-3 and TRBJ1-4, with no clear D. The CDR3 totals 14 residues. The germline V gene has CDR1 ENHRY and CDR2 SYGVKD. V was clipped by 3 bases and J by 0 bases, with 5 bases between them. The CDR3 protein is CAISDVATNEKLFF. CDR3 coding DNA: TGTGCCATCAGTGACGTTGCAACTAATGAAAAACTGTTTTTT.

The CDR3 nucleotides read TGTGCCACCAGCGGGACAGGGAATTCCTACGAGCAGTACTTC. Its translation is CATSGTGNSYEQYF. The chain carries TRBV15 and TRBJ2-7, with 9 nucleotides matching TRBD1. The trim removed 5 bases at V and 1 base at J, leaving 3 bases unmatched. Germline-derived CDR1 and CDR2 are LNHNV and YYDKDF (reference sequence). The CDR3 is 14 residues long.

CDR3: CSVAGLYEQYF. For the CDR3, the DNA is TGCAGCGTTGCAGGGCTATACGAGCAGTACTTC. V gene TRBV29-1 combines with J gene TRBJ2-7; D perhaps matches TRBD1 (5 bases). The V end was cut by 4 bases, the J end by 4 bases, with 8 bases between. This CDR3 is 11 amino acids long. Germline values: CDR1 SQVTM, CDR2 ANQGSEA.

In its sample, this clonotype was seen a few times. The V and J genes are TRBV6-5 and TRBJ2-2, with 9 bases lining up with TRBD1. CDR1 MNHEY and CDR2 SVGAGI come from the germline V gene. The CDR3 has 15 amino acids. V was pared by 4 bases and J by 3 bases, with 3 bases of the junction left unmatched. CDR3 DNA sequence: TGTGCCAGCAGTTCGGGACAGGGAGACACCGGGGAGCTGTTTTTT. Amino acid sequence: CASSSGQGDTGELFF.

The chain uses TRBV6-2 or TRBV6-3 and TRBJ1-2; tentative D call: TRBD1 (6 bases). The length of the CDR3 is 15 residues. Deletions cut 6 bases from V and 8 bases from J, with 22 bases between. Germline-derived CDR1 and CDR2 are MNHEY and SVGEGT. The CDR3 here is CASRPTQGPSGGYTF. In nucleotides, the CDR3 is TGTGCCAGCAGACCAACTCAGGGGCCCTCTGGAGGCTACACCTTC.

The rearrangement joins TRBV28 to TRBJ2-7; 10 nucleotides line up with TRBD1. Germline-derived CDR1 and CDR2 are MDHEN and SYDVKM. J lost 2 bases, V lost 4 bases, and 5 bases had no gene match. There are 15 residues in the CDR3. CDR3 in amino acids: CASSSWTGGAYEQYF. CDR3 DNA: TGTGCCAGCAGTTCCTGGACAGGGGGGGCCTACGAGCAGTACTTC.

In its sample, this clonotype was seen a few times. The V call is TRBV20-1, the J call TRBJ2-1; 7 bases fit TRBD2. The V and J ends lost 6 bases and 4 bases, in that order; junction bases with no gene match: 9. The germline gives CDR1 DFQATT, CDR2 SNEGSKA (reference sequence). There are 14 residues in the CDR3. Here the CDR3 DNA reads TGCAGTGCAATTAGCGGGCATGCTTACAATGAGCAGTTCTTC. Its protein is CSAISGHAYNEQFF.

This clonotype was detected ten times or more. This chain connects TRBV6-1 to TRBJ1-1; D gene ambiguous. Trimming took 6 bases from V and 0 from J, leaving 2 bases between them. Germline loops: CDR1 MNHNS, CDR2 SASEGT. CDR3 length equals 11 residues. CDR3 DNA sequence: TGTGCCAGCAGGGTGAACACTGAAGCTTTCTTT. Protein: CASRVNTEAFF.

This CDR3 reads CASSPARGGYYNEQFF. CDR3 DNA sequence: TGCGCCAGCAGCCCCGCCCGGGGGGGGTACTACAATGAGCAGTTCTTC. V and J are TRBV5-1 and TRBJ2-1, with 8 bases matching TRBD2. The CDR3 runs 16 residues. The V gene end was trimmed by 4 bases and the J gene end by 3 bases; junction bases not matched to a gene: 9. Germline V gene data show CDR1 as SGHRS and CDR2 as YFSETQ.

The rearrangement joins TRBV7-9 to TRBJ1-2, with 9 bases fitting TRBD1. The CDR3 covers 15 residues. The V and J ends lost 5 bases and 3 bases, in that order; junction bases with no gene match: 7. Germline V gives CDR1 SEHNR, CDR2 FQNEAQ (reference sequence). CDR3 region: CASSPGQGRDYGYTF. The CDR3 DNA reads TGTGCCAGCAGCCCCGGACAGGGGAGGGACTATGGCTACACCTTC.

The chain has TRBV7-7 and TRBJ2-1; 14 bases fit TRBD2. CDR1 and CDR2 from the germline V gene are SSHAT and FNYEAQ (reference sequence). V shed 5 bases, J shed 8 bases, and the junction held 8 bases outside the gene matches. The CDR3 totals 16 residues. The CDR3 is CASSASGTSGGHEQFF. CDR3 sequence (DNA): TGTGCCAGCAGCGCCTCCGGGACTAGCGGGGGTCATGAGCAGTTCTTC.

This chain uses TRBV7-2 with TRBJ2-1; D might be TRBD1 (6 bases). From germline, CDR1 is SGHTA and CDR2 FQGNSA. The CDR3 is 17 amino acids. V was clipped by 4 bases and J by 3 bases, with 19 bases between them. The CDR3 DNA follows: TGTGCCAGCAGCTCCAGGGGAAAAGCTACATTCTACAATGAGCAGTTCTTC. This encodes CASSSRGKATFYNEQFF.

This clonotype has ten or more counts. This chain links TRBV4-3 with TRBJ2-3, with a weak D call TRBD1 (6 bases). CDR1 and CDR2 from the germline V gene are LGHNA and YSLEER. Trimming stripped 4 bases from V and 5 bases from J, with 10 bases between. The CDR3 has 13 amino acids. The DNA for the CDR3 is TGCGCCAGCAGCCGAGGACAGCAAGATACGCAGTATTTT. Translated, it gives CASSRGQQDTQYF.

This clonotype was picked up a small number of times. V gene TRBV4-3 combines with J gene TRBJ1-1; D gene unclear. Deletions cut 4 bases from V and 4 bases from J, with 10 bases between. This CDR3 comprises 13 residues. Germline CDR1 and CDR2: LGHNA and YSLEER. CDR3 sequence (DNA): TGCGCCAGCAGCCCCCCGGGAATCACTGAAGCTTTCTTT. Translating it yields CASSPPGITEAFF.